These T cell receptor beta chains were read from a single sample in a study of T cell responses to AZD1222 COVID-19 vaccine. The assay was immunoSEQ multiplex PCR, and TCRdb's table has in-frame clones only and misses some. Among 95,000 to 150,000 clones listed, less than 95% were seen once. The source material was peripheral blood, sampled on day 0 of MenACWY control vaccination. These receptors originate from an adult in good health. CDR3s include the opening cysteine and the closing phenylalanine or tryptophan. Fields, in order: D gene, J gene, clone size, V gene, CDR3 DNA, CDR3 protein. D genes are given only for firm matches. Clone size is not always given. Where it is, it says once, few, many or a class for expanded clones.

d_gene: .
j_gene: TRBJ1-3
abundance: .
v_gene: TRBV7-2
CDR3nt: TGTGCCAGCAGCCAGAGGACACTTTCTGGAAACACCATATATTTT
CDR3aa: CASSQRTLSGNTIYF

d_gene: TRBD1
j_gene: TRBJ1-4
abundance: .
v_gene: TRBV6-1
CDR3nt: TGTGCCAGCAGTGAAGCACAGGGGTCAACTAATGAAAAACTGTTTTTT
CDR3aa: CASSEAQGSTNEKLFF

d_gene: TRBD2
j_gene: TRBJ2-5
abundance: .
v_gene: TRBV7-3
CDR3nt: TGTGCCAGCAGCTTAAGGAGTAGCGGGGAGACCCAGTACTTC
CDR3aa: CASSLRSSGETQYF

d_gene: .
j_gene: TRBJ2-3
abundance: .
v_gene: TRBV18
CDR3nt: TGTGCCAGCTCACCATCCATCAAGGATACGCAGTATTTT
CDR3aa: CASSPSIKDTQYF

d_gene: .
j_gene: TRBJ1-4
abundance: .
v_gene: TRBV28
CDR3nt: TGTGCCAGCAGTTTACTTACCACAGGTACTGAAAAACTGTTTTTT
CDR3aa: CASSLLTTGTEKLFF

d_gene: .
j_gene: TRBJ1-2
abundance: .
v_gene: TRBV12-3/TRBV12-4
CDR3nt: TGTGCCAGCAGTTTATCCCTTATTGTCTACACCTTC
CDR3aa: CASSLSLIVYTF

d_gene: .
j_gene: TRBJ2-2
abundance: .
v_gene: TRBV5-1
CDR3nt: TGCGCCAGCAGCGCAGGTTGGGAGACCGGGGAGCTGTTTTTT
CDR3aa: CASSAGWETGELFF

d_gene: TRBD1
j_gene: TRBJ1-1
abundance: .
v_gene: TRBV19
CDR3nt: TGTGCCACCAAAGCCATGGACAGGGGGCTAGAAGCAGCTTTCTTT
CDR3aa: CATKAMDRGLEAAFF

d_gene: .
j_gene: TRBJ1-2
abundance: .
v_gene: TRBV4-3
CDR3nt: TGCGCCAGCGGACCCGGGGGGGACTATGGCTACACCTTC
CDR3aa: CASGPGGDYGYTF

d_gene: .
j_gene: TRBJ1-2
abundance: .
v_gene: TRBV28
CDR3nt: TGTGCCAGCAGTTTATTAGCCCGGTCTAACTATGGCTACACCTTC
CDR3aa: CASSLLARSNYGYTF

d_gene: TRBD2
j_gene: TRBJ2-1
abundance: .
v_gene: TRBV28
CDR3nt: TGTGCCAGCAGTTTATGGGACGTGGCTAGCGGGAGCGGTGAGCAGTTCTTC
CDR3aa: CASSLWDVASGSGEQFF

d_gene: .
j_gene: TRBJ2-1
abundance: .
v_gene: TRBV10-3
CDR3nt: TGTGCCATCAAGGGAGGGGGCTCCTACAATGAGCAGTTCTTC
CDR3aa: CAIKGGGSYNEQFF

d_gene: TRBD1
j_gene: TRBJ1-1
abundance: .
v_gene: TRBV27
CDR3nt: TGTGCCAGCAGTTATCGACAGGGGGTCACTGAAGCTTTCTTT
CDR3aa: CASSYRQGVTEAFF

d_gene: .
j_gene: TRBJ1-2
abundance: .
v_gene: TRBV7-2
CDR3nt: TGTGCCAGCAGCCCCTCCATCTATTCCTATGGCTACACCTTC
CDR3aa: CASSPSIYSYGYTF

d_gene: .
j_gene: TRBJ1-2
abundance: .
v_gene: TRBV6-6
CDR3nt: TGTGCCAGCAGTCGTTTAAGGGGAGATGGCTACACCTTC
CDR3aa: CASSRLRGDGYTF

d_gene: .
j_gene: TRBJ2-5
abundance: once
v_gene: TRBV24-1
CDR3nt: TGTGCCACCAGTGATCCCGAGAACCCCGGTGCTCAAGAGACCCAGTACTTC
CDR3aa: CATSDPENPGAQETQYF

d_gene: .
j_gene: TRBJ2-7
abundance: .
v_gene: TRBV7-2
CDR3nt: TGTGCCAGCAGCTCTGGCCGCACCTTCTACGAGCAGTACTTC
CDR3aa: CASSSGRTFYEQYF

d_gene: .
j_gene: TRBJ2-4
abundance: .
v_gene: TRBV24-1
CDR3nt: TGTGCCACCAGTACAGGGGGGGGCAAAAACATTCAGTACTTC
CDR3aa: CATSTGGGKNIQYF

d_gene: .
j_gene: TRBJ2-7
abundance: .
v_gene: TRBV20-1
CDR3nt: TGCAGTGCTAGTCTATTGGACTTCGTTCCCTACGAGCAGTACTTC
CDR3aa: CSASLLDFVPYEQYF

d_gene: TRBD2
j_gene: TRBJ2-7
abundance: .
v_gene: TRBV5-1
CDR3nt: TGCGCCAGCAGCACCGGGACTAGCGAAAGACAGCAGTACTTC
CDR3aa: CASSTGTSERQQYF

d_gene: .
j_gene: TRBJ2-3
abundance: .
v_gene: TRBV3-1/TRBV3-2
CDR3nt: TGTGCCAGCAGCCAAGATGATCTAGGCACAGATACGCAGTATTTT
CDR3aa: CASSQDDLGTDTQYF

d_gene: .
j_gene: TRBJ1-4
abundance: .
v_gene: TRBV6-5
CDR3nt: TGTGCCAGCAGTTTGCAGGGGAGGGGTGAAAAACTGTTTTTT
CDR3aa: CASSLQGRGEKLFF

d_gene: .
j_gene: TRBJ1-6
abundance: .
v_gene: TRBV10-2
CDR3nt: TGCGCCAGCAGTGATACGGATAATTCACCCCTCCACTTT
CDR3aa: CASSDTDNSPLHF

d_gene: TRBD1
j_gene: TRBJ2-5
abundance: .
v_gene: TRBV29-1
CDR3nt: TGCAGCGTTGGGGACAGGGTGCCAGAGACCCAGTACTTC
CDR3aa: CSVGDRVPETQYF

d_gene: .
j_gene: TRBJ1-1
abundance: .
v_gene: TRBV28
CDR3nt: TGTGCCAGCAGTATCCCCCAGTTTTTTAGCGGCAGCGAGCTAGACACTGAAGCTTTCTTT
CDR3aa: CASSIPQFFSGSELDTEAFF

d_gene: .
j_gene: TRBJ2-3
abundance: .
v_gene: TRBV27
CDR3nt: TGTGCCAGCAGTTTAAAGGGCATGGCATATACGCAGTATTTT
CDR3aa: CASSLKGMAYTQYF

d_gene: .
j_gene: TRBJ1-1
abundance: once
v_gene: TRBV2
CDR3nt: TGTGCCAGCAGTCCAGCGAACACTGAAGCTTTCTTT
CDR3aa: CASSPANTEAFF

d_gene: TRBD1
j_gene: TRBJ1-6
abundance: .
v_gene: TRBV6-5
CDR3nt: TGTGCCAGCAGTAGCCCGGACAGGGGAGCACCCCTCCACTTT
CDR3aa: CASSSPDRGAPLHF

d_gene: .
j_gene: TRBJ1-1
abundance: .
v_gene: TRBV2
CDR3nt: TGTGCCAGCACCGGATTTTGGAACACTGAAGCTTTCTTT
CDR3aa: CASTGFWNTEAFF

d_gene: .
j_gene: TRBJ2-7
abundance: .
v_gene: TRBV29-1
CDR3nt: TGCAGCGTCGGACCCTCACCGAGTATATCCGAGCAGTACTTC
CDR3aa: CSVGPSPSISEQYF

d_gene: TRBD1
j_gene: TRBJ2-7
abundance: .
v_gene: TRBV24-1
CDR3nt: TGTGCCACCAGCGCCGGGACAGGGGACGAGCAGTACTTC
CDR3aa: CATSAGTGDEQYF

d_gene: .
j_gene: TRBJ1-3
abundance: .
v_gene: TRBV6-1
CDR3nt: TGTGCCAGCAGTGAAGCTGGCAGGGACGGAAACACCATATATTTT
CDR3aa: CASSEAGRDGNTIYF

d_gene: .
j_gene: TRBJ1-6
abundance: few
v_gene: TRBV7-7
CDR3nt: TGTGCCAGCAGCTTTGTTAACAGATCTAATTCACCCCTCCACTTT
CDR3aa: CASSFVNRSNSPLHF

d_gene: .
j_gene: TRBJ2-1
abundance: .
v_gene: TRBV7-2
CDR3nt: TGTGCCAGCTCCATCACCAGGGGGGGGTTCTACAATGAGCAGTTCTTC
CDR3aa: CASSITRGGFYNEQFF

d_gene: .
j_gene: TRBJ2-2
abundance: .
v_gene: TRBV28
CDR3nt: TGTGCCAGCAGTTCGCGAAAGAAACCGGGCAGGGGAAGGACCGGGGAGCTGTTTTTT
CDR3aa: CASSSRKKPGRGRTGELFF

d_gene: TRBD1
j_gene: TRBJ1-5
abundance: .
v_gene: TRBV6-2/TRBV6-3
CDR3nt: TGTGCCAGCAGTGACAGGGAGACTCAGCCCCAGCATTTT
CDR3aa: CASSDRETQPQHF

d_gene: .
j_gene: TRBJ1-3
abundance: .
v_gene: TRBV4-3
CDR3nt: TGCGCCAGCAGCCAAGAAACTGGAAACACCATATATTTT
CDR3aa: CASSQETGNTIYF

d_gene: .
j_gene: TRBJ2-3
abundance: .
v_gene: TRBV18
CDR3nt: TGTGCCAGCTCACAAAGTAGCGCCTGGACAGATACGCAGTATTTT
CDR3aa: CASSQSSAWTDTQYF

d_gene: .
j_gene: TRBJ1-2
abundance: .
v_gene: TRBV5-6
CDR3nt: TGTGCCAGCAGCTCCCAGGGGAATTATGGCTACACCTTC
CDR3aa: CASSSQGNYGYTF

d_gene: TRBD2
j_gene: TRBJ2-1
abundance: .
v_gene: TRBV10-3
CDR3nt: TGTGCCATCCGATCGACCTCAAGCGGGACCATTTCTGGGGGAACCTACAATGAGCAGTTCTTC
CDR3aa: CAIRSTSSGTISGGTYNEQFF

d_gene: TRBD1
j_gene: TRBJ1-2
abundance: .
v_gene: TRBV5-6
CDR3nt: TGTGCCAGCAGCTCCGGGACAGCCTATGGCTACACCTTC
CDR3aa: CASSSGTAYGYTF

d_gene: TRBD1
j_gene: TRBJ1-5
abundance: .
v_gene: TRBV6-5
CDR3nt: TGTGCCAGCAGTTGGGACAGATTGTATAGCAATCAGCCCCAGCATTTT
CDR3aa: CASSWDRLYSNQPQHF

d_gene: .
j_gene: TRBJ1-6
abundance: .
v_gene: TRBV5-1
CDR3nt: TGCGCCAGCAGCTTGGATATGCTCAGCTCCTATAATTCACCCCTCCACTTT
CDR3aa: CASSLDMLSSYNSPLHF

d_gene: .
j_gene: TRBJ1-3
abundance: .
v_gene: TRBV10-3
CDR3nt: TGTGCCATCGCAAGTGGAAACACCATATATTTT
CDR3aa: CAIASGNTIYF

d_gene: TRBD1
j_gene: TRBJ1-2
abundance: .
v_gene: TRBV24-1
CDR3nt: TGTGCCACCAGTGATTCTTCTGCACAGGGGGCCACGAACTATGGCTACACCTTC
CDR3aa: CATSDSSAQGATNYGYTF

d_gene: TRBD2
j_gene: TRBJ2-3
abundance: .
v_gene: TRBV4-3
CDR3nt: TGCGCCAGCAGCCAAACTACGGGGGGGCGTGCAGATACGCAGTATTTT
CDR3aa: CASSQTTGGRADTQYF

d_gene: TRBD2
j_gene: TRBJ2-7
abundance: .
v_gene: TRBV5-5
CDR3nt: TGTGCCAGCAGCCAAGTCGGTAGCGGGAGCTACGAGCAGTACTTC
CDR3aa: CASSQVGSGSYEQYF

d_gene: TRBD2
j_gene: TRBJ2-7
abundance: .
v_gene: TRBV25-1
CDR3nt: TGTGCCAGCAGGACAAAGGGACTAGCGGGAGACGAGCAGTACTTC
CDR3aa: CASRTKGLAGDEQYF

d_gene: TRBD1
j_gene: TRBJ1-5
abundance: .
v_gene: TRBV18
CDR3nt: TGTGCCAGCTCCAAACCGGGACAGGGTAATCAGCCCCAGCATTTT
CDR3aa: CASSKPGQGNQPQHF

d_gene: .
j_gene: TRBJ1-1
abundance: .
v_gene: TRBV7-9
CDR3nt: TGTGCCAGCAGCTTAGCGCAGGGTGAGGTTGAAGCTTTCTTT
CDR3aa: CASSLAQGEVEAFF

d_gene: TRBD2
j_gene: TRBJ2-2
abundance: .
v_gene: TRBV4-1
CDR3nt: TGCGCCAGCAGCCTAGCGGGCGGGGTAAACACCGGGGAGCTGTTTTTT
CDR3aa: CASSLAGGVNTGELFF

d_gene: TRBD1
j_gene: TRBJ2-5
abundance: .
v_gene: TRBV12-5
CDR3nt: TGTGCTAGTGGTTTGGTATCGGGACAGAAAGAGACCCAGTACTTC
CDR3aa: CASGLVSGQKETQYF

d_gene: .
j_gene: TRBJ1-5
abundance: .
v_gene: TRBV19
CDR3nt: TGTGCCAGTAGAGACACCGGGACACTGTTCAATCAGCCCCAGCATTTT
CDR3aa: CASRDTGTLFNQPQHF

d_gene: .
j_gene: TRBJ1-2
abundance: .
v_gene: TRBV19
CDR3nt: TGTGCCAGTAGTATAGAAGTCGGTCTTAGCTACACCTTC
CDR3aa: CASSIEVGLSYTF

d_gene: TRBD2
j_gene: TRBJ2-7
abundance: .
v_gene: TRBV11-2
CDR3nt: TGTGCCAGCAGCACCCTACTAGCGGGAGCCTACGAGCAGTACTTC
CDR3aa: CASSTLLAGAYEQYF

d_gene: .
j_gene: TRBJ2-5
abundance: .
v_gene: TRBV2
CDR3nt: TGTGCCAGCAGTGAAGGCAGGGCCGGGAGGACCCAGTACTTC
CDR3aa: CASSEGRAGRTQYF

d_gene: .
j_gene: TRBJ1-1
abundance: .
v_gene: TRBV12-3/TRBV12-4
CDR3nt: TGTGCCAGCAGTTATCCACACACTGAAGCTTTCTTT
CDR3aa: CASSYPHTEAFF

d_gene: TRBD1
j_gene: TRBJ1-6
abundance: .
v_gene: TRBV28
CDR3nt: TGTGCCAGCAACACAGGGGATTCACCCCTCCACTTT
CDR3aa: CASNTGDSPLHF

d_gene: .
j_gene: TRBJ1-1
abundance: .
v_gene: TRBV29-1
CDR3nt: TGCAGCGGGACGGATAACACTGAAGCTTTCTTT
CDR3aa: CSGTDNTEAFF

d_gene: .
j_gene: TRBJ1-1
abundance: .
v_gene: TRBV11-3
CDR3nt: TGTGCCAGCAGCTTTGGGGGCTCGGACACTGAAGCTTTCTTT
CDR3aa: CASSFGGSDTEAFF